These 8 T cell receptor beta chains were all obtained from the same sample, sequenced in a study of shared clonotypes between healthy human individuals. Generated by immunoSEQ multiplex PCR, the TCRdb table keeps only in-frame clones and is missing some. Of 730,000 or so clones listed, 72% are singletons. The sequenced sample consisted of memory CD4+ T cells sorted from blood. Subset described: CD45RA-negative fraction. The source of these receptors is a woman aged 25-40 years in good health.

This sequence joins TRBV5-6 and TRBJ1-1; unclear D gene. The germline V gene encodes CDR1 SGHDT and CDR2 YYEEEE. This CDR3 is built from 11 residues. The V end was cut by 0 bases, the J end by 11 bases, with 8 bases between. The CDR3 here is CASSLGGSAFF. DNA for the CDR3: TGTGCCAGCAGCTTGGGCGGGTCGGCTTTCTTT.

This CDR3 reads CASSSTSWGNIQYF. In DNA, the CDR3 is TGCGCCAGCAGCTCAACTAGCTGGGGTAACATTCAGTACTTC. The chain recombines TRBV5-1 with TRBJ2-4, with TRBD2 as a possible D gene (6 bases). CDR1 is SGHRS and CDR2 is YFSETQ in the germline V gene. The CDR3 totals 14 residues. Trimming took 3 bases from V and 7 from J, leaving 14 bases between them. Using reference TRBV5-1 and TRBJ2-4 for the parts outside the CDR3, the full variable domain is KAGVTQTPRYLIKTRGQQVTLSCSPISGHRSVSWYQQTPGQGLQFLFEYFSETQRNKGNFPGRFSGRQFSNSRSEMNVSTLELGDSALYLCASSSTSWGNIQYFGAGTRLSVL.

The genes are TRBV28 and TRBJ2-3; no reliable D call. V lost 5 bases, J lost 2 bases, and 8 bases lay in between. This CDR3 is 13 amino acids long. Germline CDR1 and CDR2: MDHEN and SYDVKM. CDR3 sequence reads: CASSRSYTDTQYF. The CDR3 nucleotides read TGTGCCAGCAGTAGGAGCTACACAGATACGCAGTATTTT.

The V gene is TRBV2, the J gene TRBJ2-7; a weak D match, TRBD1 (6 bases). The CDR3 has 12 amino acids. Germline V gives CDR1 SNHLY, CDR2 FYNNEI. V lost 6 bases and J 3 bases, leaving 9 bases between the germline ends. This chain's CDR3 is CASRKGVYEQYF. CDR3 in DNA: TGTGCCAGCAGGAAGGGGGTCTACGAGCAGTACTTC.

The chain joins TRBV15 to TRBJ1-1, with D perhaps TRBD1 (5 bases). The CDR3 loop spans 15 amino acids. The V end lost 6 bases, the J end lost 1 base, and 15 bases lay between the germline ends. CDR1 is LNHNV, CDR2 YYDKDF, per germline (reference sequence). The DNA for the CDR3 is TGTGCCACCAGATGGGGGAGGCGGCCGAACACTGAAGCTTTCTTT. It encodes CATRWGRRPNTEAFF. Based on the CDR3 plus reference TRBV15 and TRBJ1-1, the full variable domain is DAMVIQNPRYQVTQFGKPVTLSCSQTLNHNVMYWYQQKSSQAPKLLFHYYDKDFNNEADTPDNFQSRRPNTSFCFLDIRSPGLGDTAMYLCATRWGRRPNTEAFFGQGTRLTVV.

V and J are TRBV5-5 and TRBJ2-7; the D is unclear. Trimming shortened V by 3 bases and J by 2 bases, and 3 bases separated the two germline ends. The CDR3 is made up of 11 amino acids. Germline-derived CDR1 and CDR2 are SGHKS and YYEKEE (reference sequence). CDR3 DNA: TGTGCCAGCAGCTCGACCTACGAGCAGTACTTC. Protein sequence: CASSSTYEQYF. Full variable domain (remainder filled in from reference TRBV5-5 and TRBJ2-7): DAGVTQSPTHLIKTRGQQVTLRCSPISGHKSVSWYQQVLGQGPQFIFQYYEKEERGRGNFPDRFSARQFPNYSSELNVNALLLGDSALYLCASSSTYEQYFGPGTRLTVT.

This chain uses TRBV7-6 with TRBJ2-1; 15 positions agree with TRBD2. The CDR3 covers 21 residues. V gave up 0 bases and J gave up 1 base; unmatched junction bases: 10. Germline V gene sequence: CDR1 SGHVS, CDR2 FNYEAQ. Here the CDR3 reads CASSLAVGRTSGRGSYNEQFF. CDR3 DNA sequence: TGTGCCAGCAGCTTAGCAGTAGGAAGGACTAGCGGGAGGGGATCCTACAATGAGCAGTTCTTC.

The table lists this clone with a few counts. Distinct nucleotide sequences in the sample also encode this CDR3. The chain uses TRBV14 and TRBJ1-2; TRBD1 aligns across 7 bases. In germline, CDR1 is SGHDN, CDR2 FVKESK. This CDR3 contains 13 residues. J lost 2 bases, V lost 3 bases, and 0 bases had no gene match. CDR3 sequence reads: CASSQGQNYGYTF. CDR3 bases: TGTGCCAGCAGCCAGGGACAGAACTATGGCTACACCTTC.